This is a list of T cell receptor beta chains from one sample in a study of blood T cell repertoires in COVID-19. TCRdb keeps only in-frame clones here, not all; method: immunoSEQ multiplex PCR. The table lists about 290,000 clones, 86% of them singletons. Sequencing input: peripheral blood. Receptor source: a woman aged 25 to 39 with active or convalescent COVID-19. Each CDR3 is given with its conserved first and last residue.

V gene,J gene,CDR3 protein
TRBV12-3/TRBV12-4,TRBJ2-3,CASSPQGPDTQYF
TRBV2,TRBJ1-1,CASRTEGPYTEAFF
TRBV7-2,TRBJ1-5,CASSLGGRQPQHF
TRBV7-8,TRBJ1-2,CASSPGGGYGYTF
TRBV19,TRBJ1-4,CASSIDSREKLFF
TRBV2,TRBJ2-7,CASSEGPVYEQYF
TRBV7-2,TRBJ2-1,CASSPRDRGGDEQFF
TRBV5-1,TRBJ1-1,CASSSGQLNTEAFF
TRBV30,TRBJ2-2,CAWSGRGGFDGELFF
TRBV5-5,TRBJ2-2,CASSLALEAGGPNGELFF
TRBV6-5,TRBJ2-2,CASSPPGANTGELFF
TRBV5-1,TRBJ2-2,CASSSQGVGYTGELFF
TRBV30,TRBJ1-5,CAWKGQGQVNQPQHF
TRBV18,TRBJ1-5,CASSPPGGNQPQHF
TRBV6-5,TRBJ1-3,CASSLTPGGGNTIYF
TRBV7-2,TRBJ2-7,CASSLDGLAGINEQYF
TRBV29-1,TRBJ1-2,CSDRTGGGYGYTF
TRBV6-1,TRBJ1-2,CASSEALLQGNGYTF
TRBV18,TRBJ1-2,CASSPRTDYGYTF
TRBV6-1,TRBJ1-2,CASSEGWTGSYGYTF
TRBV5-6,TRBJ2-1,CASSLGRGLFF
TRBV19,TRBJ1-5,CASSWTGASNQPQHF
TRBV7-2,TRBJ2-1,CASSSSGGFYNEQFF
TRBV5-1,TRBJ2-7,CASSSGGLYEQYF
TRBV6-5,TRBJ2-6,CASSYQGTGANVLTF
TRBV5-5,TRBJ2-5,CASSLDPIGGPGTQYF
TRBV12-3/TRBV12-4,TRBJ2-1,CASSLGGAEQFF
TRBV28,TRBJ1-6,CASSSGQIKYNSPLHF
TRBV6-2/TRBV6-3,TRBJ1-5,CASSPRGQPQHF
TRBV7-6,TRBJ2-3,CASSLYGGRDTDTQYF
TRBV10-3,TRBJ2-3,CAISEGQGQYF
TRBV6-5,TRBJ1-2,CASSYNGGGYGYTF
TRBV28,TRBJ2-3,CASSLVRSTDTQYF